This TCR beta chain stems from a study of blood T cell repertoires in COVID-19. Study information: There were acute and convalescent COVID-19 samples, and they came from the United States, Italy and Spain. PBMCs, B-cell-depleted T cells, or T cells provided the cDNA or gDNA that made up the material.

This CDR3 comprises 15 residues. V lost 2 bases and J lost 0; bases outside the gene matches: 2. The V gene's germline CDR1 is SGHTA and CDR2 FQGNSA. Repertoires were generated with immunoSEQ multiplex PCR, while TCRdb's copy carries only in-frame clones and drops some. The table has hundreds of thousands of clones, roughly 86% seen once; the top ten hold 0.65% to 0.95%. The source material was peripheral blood. This sequence joins TRBV7-2 and TRBJ2-3; TRBD2 matches 7 bases. This receptor was identified in a woman under 40 with acute or convalescent COVID-19. The CDR3 DNA follows: TGTGCCAGCAGCTTACGCGGGAGAAGCACAGATACGCAGTATTTT. Amino acid sequence: CASSLRGRSTDTQYF.